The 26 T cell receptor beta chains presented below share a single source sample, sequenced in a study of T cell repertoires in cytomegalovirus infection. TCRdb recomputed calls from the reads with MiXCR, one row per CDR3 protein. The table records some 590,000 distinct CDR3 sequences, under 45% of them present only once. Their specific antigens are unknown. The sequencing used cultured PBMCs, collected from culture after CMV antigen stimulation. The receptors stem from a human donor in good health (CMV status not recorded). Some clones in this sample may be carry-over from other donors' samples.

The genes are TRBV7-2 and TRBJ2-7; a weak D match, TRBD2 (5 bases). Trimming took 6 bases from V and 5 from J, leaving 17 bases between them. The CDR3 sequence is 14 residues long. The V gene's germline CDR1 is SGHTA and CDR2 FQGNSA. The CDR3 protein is CASSIYPGSDEQYF. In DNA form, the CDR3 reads TGTGCCAGCAGTATTTATCCGGGGTCCGACGAGCAGTACTTC.

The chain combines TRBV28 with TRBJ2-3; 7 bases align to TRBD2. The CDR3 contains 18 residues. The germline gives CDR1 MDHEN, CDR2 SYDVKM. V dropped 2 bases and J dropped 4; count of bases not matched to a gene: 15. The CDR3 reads CASSLGASGLRESDTQYF. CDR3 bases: TGTGCCAGCAGTTTAGGGGCTAGCGGACTTAGGGAATCAGATACGCAGTATTTT.

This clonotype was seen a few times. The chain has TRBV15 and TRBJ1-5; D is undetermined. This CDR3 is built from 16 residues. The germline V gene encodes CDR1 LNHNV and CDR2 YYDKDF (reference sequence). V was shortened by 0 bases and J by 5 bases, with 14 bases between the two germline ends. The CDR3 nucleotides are TGTGCCACCAGCAGAGATCGGGTGTGGTCGGATCAGCCCCAGCATTTT. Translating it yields CATSRDRVWSDQPQHF.

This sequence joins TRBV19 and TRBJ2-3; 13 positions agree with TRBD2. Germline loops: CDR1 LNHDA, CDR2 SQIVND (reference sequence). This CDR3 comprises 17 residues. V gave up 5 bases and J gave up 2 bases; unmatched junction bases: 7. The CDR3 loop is CASSGGTSGTNTDTQYF. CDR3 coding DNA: TGTGCCAGTAGTGGAGGGACTAGCGGGACGAACACAGATACGCAGTATTTT.

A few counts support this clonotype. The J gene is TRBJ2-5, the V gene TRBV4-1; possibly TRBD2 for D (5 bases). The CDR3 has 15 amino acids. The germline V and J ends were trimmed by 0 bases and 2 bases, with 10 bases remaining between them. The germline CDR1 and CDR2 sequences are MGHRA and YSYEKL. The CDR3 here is CASSQDTGKQETQYF. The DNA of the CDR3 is TGCGCCAGCAGCCAAGACACGGGGAAACAAGAGACCCAGTACTTC.

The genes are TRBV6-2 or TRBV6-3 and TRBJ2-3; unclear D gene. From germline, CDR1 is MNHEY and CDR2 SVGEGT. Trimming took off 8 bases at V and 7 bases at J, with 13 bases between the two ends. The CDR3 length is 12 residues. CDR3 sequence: CASGTGWNTQYF. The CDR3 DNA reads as TGTGCCAGCGGAACTGGATGGAATACGCAGTATTTT.

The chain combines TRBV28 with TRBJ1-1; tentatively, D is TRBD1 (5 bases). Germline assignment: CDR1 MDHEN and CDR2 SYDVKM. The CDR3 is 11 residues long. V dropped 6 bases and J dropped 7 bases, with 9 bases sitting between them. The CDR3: CASRLDSEAFF. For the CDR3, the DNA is TGTGCCAGCAGACTAGACAGTGAAGCTTTCTTT.

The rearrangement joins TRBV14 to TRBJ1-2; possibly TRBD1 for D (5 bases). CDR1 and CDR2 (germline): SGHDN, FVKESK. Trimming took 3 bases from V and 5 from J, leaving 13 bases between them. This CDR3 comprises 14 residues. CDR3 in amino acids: CASSQGTGPYGYTF. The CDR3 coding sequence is TGTGCCAGCAGCCAGGGGACCGGACCGTATGGCTACACCTTC.

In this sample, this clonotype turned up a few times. CDR3 sequence reads: CASSPLLAGGPNEQFF. The CDR3 DNA sequence: TGTGCCAGCTCACCGCTACTAGCGGGGGGGCCCAATGAGCAGTTCTTC. The chain employs TRBV18 and TRBJ2-1; 13 nucleotides align to TRBD2. With V trimmed by 3 bases and J by 6 bases, 5 bases remained unmatched. Germline V gene sequence: CDR1 KGHSH, CDR2 LQKENI. The length of the CDR3 is 16 residues.

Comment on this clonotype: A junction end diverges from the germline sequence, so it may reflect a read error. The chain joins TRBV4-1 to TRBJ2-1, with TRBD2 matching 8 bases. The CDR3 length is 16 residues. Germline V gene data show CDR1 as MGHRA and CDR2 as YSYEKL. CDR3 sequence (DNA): TGCGCCAGTAGCCAAGCGATCGGGACTAGCTACAATGAGCAGTTCTTC. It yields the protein CASSQAIGTSYNEQFF.

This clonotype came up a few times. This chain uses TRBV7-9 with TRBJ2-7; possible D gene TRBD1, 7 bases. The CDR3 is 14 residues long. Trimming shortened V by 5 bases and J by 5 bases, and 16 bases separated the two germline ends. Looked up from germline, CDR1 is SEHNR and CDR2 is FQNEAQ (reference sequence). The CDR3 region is CASSPGRGDDEQYF. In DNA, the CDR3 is TGTGCCAGCAGCCCCGGCAGGGGGGACGACGAGCAGTACTTC. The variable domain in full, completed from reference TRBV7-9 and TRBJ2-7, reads DTGVSQNPRHKITKRGQNVTFRCDPISEHNRLYWYRQTLGQGPEFLTYFQNEAQLEKSRLLSDRFSAERPKGSFSTLEIQRTEQGDSAMYLCASSPGRGDDEQYFGPGTRLTVT.

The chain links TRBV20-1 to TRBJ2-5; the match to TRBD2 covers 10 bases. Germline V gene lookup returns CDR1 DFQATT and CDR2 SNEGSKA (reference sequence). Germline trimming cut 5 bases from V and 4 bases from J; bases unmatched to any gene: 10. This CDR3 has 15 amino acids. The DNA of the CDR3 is TGCAGTGCTGGCCCTAGCGGGAGTGGGTTAGAGACCCAGTACTTC. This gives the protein CSAGPSGSGLETQYF.

The CDR3 sequence: CASSTTRGTSGYNEQFF. Written as DNA, the CDR3 is TGTGCCAGTAGTACCACGAGAGGGACTAGCGGTTACAATGAGCAGTTCTTC. This rearrangement joins TRBV19 to TRBJ2-1, with TRBD2 matching 11 bases. Germline assignment: CDR1 LNHDA and CDR2 SQIVND (reference sequence). V lost 4 bases, J lost 4 bases, and 9 bases stayed unmatched. CDR3 length: 17 residues.

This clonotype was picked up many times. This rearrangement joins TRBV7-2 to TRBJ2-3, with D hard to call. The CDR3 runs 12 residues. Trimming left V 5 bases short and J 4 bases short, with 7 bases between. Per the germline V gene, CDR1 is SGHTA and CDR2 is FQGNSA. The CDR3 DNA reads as TGTGCCAGCAGCCTAACCCCAGATACGCAGTATTTT. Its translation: CASSLTPDTQYF.

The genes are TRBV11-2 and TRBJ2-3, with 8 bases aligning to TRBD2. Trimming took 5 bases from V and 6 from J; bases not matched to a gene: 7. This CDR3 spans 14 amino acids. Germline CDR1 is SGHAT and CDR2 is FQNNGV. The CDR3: CASSLSGRGDTQYF. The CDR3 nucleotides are TGTGCCAGCAGCCTCAGCGGGAGAGGCGATACGCAGTATTTT.

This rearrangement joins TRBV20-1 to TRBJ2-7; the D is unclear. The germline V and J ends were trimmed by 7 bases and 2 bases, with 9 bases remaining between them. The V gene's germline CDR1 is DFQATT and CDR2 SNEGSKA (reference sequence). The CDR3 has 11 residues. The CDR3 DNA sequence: TGCAGTGTGAGAGTTGCCTACGAGCAGTACTTC. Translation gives CSVRVAYEQYF.

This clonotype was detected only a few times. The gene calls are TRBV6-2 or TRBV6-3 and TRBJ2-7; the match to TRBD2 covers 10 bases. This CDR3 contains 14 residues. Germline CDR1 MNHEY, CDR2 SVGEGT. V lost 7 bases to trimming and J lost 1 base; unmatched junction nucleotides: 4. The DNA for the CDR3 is TGTGCCAGCATCTTAGCGGGGGGTTCCTACGAGCAGTACTTC. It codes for CASILAGGSYEQYF.

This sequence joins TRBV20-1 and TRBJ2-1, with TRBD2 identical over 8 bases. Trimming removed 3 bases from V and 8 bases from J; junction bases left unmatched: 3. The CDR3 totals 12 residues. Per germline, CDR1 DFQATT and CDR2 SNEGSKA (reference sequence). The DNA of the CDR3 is TGCAGTGCTAGCGGGGGGGACTATGAGCAGTTCTTC. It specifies CSASGGDYEQFF.

As DNA, the CDR3 is TGTGCCAGCAGTTATACTAGCGGGGTTGTCGGGGGCGAGCAGTACTTC. It is translated as CASSYTSGVVGGEQYF. The chain carries TRBV12-3 or TRBV12-4 and TRBJ2-7; TRBD2 matches at 10 bases. The V and J ends lost 4 bases and 6 bases, in that order; junction bases with no gene match: 12. CDR3 length: 16 amino acids.

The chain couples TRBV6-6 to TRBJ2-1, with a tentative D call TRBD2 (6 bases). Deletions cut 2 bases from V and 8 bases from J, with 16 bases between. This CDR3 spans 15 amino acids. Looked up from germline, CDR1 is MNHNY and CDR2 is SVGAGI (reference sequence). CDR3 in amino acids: CASSYEEGLGDEQFF. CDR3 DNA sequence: TGTGCCAGCAGTTACGAGGAGGGGCTAGGCGATGAGCAGTTCTTC.

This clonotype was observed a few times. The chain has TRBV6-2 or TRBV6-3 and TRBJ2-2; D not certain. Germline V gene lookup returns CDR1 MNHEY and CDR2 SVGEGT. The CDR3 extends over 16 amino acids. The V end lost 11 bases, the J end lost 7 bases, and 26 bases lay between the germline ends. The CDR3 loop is CARREVMGAYDGELFF. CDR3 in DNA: TGTGCCCGCCGTGAGGTTATGGGCGCCTATGACGGGGAGCTGTTTTTT.

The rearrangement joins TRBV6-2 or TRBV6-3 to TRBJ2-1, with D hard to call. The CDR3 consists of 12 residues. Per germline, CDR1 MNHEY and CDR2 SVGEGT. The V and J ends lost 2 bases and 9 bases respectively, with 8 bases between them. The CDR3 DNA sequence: TGTGCCAGCAGTTACCGCGAAAGTGAGCAGTTCTTC. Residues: CASSYRESEQFF.

The CDR3 spells CASSLGTGTNSPLHF. CDR3 coding DNA: TGTGCCAGCAGCCTGGGGACAGGGACTAATTCACCCCTCCACTTT. The chain employs TRBV7-9 and TRBJ1-6; 9 bases are a match to TRBD1. The V segment lost 5 bases and the J segment 6 bases; nucleotides outside the gene matches: 5. Per germline, CDR1 SEHNR and CDR2 FQNEAQ (reference sequence). This CDR3 region has 15 residues.

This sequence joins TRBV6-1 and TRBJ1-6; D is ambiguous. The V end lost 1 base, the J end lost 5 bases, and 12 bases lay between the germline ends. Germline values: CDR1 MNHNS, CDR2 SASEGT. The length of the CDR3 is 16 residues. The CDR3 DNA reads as TGTGCCAGCAGTGAAGATTCAAGGGCTGATAATTCACCCCTCCACTTT. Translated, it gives CASSEDSRADNSPLHF.

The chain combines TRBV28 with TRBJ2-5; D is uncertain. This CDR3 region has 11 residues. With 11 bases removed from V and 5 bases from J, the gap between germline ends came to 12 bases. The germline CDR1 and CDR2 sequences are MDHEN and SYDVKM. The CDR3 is CARQELETQYF. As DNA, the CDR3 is TGTGCCCGCCAAGAGTTGGAGACCCAGTACTTC.

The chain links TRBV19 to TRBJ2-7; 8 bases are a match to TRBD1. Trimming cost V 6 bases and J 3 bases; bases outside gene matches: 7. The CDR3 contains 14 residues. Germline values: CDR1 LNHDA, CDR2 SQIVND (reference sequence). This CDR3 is CASSDPTGVYEQYF. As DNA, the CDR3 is TGTGCCAGTAGCGATCCGACAGGGGTCTACGAGCAGTACTTC.